The present entry profiles one TCR beta chain with its context. Its target is unknown. The data originate from a study of cytomegalovirus exposure and HLA in healthy donors. Turning to the study itself: Unique TCRs numbering some 80 million, obtained from HLA-typed donors, made up an early data release. General study findings and limits: A reported reduction in N-insertions relative to the 666-donor mean was seen in an Asian-associated ancestry cluster in a later analysis. Follow-up analysis found HLA locus-dependent TCR association rates, highest for DRB1 and lowest for HLA-C.

Healthy donors of bone marrow made up the group. With 60 Vbeta and 13 Jbeta primers, the PCR was carried out. Only in-frame clones appear in the TCRdb table, and some are missing; sequencing was by immunoSEQ multiplex PCR. The sample consists of more than 200,000 clones, about three quarters of them appearing once. V lost 0 bases, J lost 9 bases, and 7 bases stayed unmatched. Germline assignment: CDR1 LGHNA and CDR2 YSLEER. This CDR3 contains 15 residues. Material for sequencing was PBMCs. The chain combines TRBV4-3 with TRBJ2-1; 8 positions match TRBD1. This TCR came from a male donor in good health and CMV-seronegative. The chain's CDR3 is CASSQDRQGAGEQFF. The CDR3 bases are TGCGCCAGCAGCCAAGATCGGCAGGGGGCCGGTGAGCAGTTCTTC.